This T cell receptor (beta chain) appears in the sequencing data of a study of blood T cell repertoires in COVID-19. Study at large: Samples taken during acute and convalescent COVID-19 were collected in the United States, Italy and Spain.

Enrolled during active infection, Seattle patients were then followed longitudinally. Comments on this clone: This sample also contains other DNA sequences that code for the same CDR3.

Trimming at V came to 5 bases and at J to 6 bases, leaving 6 bases not matched to a gene. CDR3 size: 14 residues. Per germline, CDR1 LNHDA and CDR2 SQIVND (reference sequence). This table comes from immunoSEQ multiplex PCR, and its TCRdb copy is limited to in-frame clones, with some not included. The sample yields some 260,000 clones, about 87% seen once. The TCR comes from a woman in her seventies with COVID-19, enrolled during active disease. This chain connects TRBV19 to TRBJ1-5; 8 bases are a match to TRBD1. The sample taken for sequencing was peripheral blood. This chain's CDR3 is CASSGTGGGQPQHF. CDR3 sequence (DNA): TGTGCCAGTAGTGGCACAGGGGGAGGTCAGCCCCAGCATTTT. Together with reference TRBV19 and TRBJ1-5, the CDR3 gives the full variable domain: DGGITQSPKYLFRKEGQNVTLSCEQNLNHDAMYWYRQDPGQGLRLIYYSQIVNDFQKGDIAEGYSVSREKKESFPLTVTSAQKNPTAFYLCASSGTGGGQPQHFGDGTRLSIL.